This TCR beta chain was captured by sequencing in a study of blood T cell repertoires in COVID-19. The protocol was immunoSEQ multiplex PCR, while the TCRdb copy is restricted to in-frame clones and leaves out a portion. The sample has roughly 160,000 clones; approximately 91% are singletons. J was trimmed by 1 base and V by 0 bases; bases with no gene match: 3. Looked up from germline, CDR1 is SGHDT and CDR2 is YYEEEE. The length of the CDR3 is 16 residues. This chain connects TRBV5-6 to TRBJ2-5; 10 nucleotides match TRBD2. The source material was peripheral blood. The receptor was derived from a man aged 18 to 30 with COVID-19, enrolled during active disease. The CDR3 is CASSLVTSGTQETQYF. The CDR3 DNA follows: TGTGCCAGCAGCTTGGTTACTAGCGGGACCCAAGAGACCCAGTACTTC. Combining the CDR3 with reference TRBV5-6 and TRBJ2-5 gives the whole variable domain DAGVTQSPTHLIKTRGQQVTLRCSPKSGHDTVSWYQQALGQGPQFIFQYYEEEERQRGNFPDRFSGHQFPNYSSELNVNALLLGDSALYLCASSLVTSGTQETQYFGPGTRLLVL.